This T cell receptor (beta chain) was sequenced during a study of identical twins. Through template switching, a universal primer site was introduced, and the cDNA contained unique molecular identifiers. TCRdb reprocessed the 5' RACE reads via MiXCR and lists one record per CDR3 protein. The table records about 530,000 distinct CDR3 sequences, around 22% of them present only once. Points from the study as a whole: Whereas memory repertoires showed no such difference, abundant cord blood beta clonotypes carried fewer insertions. Out-of-frame beta sequences exhibited a weaker degree of excess twin sharing.

This clonotype was observed a few times. As yet, its antigen is unknown. The germline V gene has CDR1 MNHEY and CDR2 SVGAGI. The CDR3 length is 13 residues. The germline V and J ends were trimmed by 2 bases and 2 bases, with 6 bases remaining between them. The data were also submitted as part of a second study, on yellow fever vaccine responses in identical twins. According to that study: Twins reportedly appeared to share part of their vaccine T cell response while keeping part individual.

The sequence derives from a woman younger than 30 in good health. The chain joins TRBV6-5 to TRBJ2-5, with D maybe TRBD2 (5 bases). Sequencing was done on a sample of CD4+ T cells sorted from blood. The CDR3 coding sequence is TGTGCCAGCAGTTACCGGGGTCAAGAGACCCAGTACTTC. Amino acids: CASSYRGQETQYF.